This is a list of T cell receptor beta chains from one sample in a study of technical replicates of blood from a few donors. Profiling relied on immunoSEQ multiplex PCR, and the TCRdb table lists in-frame clones only, not all of them. The table includes tens of thousands of clones, roughly 95% detected once. The source material was T cells isolated from PBMCs. These receptors came from a human donor in good health. The CDR3 runs from the conserved cysteine through the conserved F or W. Each record gives: V gene, clone size, J gene, D gene, CDR3 protein, CDR3 DNA. A D gene is named only where the DNA matches it firmly. Expanded clones get a size class; other rows say once, few or many, or leave the size out.

v_gene: TRBV2; abundance: .; j_gene: TRBJ1-1; d_gene: .; CDR3aa: CASSSDRENTEAFF; CDR3nt: TGTGCCAGCAGTTCCGACAGAGAGAACACTGAAGCTTTCTTT
v_gene: TRBV28; abundance: .; j_gene: TRBJ2-7; d_gene: TRBD2; CDR3aa: CASSDSGSVFTYEQYF; CDR3nt: TGTGCCAGCAGTGATAGCGGGAGTGTTTTCACCTACGAGCAGTACTTC
v_gene: TRBV7-8; abundance: once; j_gene: TRBJ1-5; d_gene: .; CDR3aa: CASSFREPNQPQHF; CDR3nt: TGTGCCAGCAGCTTCCGGGAGCCCAATCAGCCCCAGCATTTT
v_gene: TRBV25-1; abundance: .; j_gene: TRBJ2-3; d_gene: TRBD2; CDR3aa: CASSPLSGSDTQYF; CDR3nt: TGTGCCAGCAGCCCTTTAAGCGGGAGTGATACGCAGTATTTT
v_gene: TRBV7-6; abundance: .; j_gene: TRBJ2-7; d_gene: TRBD2; CDR3aa: CASSERPGTSGSYEQYF; CDR3nt: TGTGCCAGCAGCGAACGACCCGGGACTAGCGGTTCCTACGAGCAGTACTTC
v_gene: TRBV6-5; abundance: .; j_gene: TRBJ2-7; d_gene: .; CDR3aa: CASSYGSPGIYEQYF; CDR3nt: TGTGCCAGCAGTTACGGAAGCCCGGGGATTTACGAGCAGTACTTC
v_gene: TRBV10-3; abundance: .; j_gene: TRBJ1-1; d_gene: .; CDR3aa: CAISFADTEAFF; CDR3nt: TGTGCCATCAGTTTCGCGGACACTGAAGCTTTCTTT
v_gene: TRBV10-3; abundance: .; j_gene: TRBJ2-1; d_gene: TRBD2; CDR3aa: CAISDWRENNEQFF; CDR3nt: TGTGCCATCAGTGATTGGCGGGAGAACAATGAGCAGTTCTTC
v_gene: TRBV7-2; abundance: .; j_gene: TRBJ2-2; d_gene: TRBD2; CDR3aa: CASSWGLAGAVTGELFF; CDR3nt: TGTGCCAGCAGCTGGGGACTAGCGGGAGCGGTCACCGGGGAGCTGTTTTTT
v_gene: TRBV7-3; abundance: .; j_gene: TRBJ2-2; d_gene: TRBD2; CDR3aa: CASSLNGAGAGELFF; CDR3nt: TGTGCCAGCAGCTTAAACGGAGCGGGAGCGGGGGAGCTGTTTTTT
v_gene: TRBV27; abundance: .; j_gene: TRBJ2-1; d_gene: TRBD1; CDR3aa: CASRPDRLNEQFF; CDR3nt: TGTGCCAGCAGACCGGACAGGCTCAATGAGCAGTTCTTC
v_gene: TRBV6-6; abundance: .; j_gene: TRBJ1-3; d_gene: .; CDR3aa: CASGNGAGGNTIYF; CDR3nt: TGTGCCAGCGGGAATGGGGCAGGAGGAAACACCATATATTTT
v_gene: TRBV4-1; abundance: once; j_gene: TRBJ1-1; d_gene: .; CDR3aa: CASSQGRMNTEAFF; CDR3nt: TGCGCCAGCAGCCAAGGGAGGATGAACACTGAAGCTTTCTTT
v_gene: TRBV23-1; abundance: .; j_gene: TRBJ2-7; d_gene: TRBD1; CDR3aa: CASSRSPTGQGEQYF; CDR3nt: TGCGCCAGCAGCCGTAGTCCGACAGGGCAGGGCGAGCAGTACTTC
v_gene: TRBV13; abundance: .; j_gene: TRBJ2-5; d_gene: .; CDR3aa: CASSLGLQGGTQYF; CDR3nt: TGTGCCAGCAGCTTAGGGTTGCAGGGAGGGACCCAGTACTTC
v_gene: TRBV29-1; abundance: .; j_gene: TRBJ1-1; d_gene: .; CDR3aa: CSVGLERAEAFF; CDR3nt: TGCAGCGTCGGACTGGAGAGGGCTGAAGCTTTCTTT
v_gene: TRBV27; abundance: .; j_gene: TRBJ1-5; d_gene: TRBD1; CDR3aa: CASSFWGTGKLVQPQHF; CDR3nt: TGTGCCAGCAGTTTCTGGGGGACAGGGAAATTGGTGCAGCCCCAGCATTTT
v_gene: TRBV28; abundance: .; j_gene: TRBJ1-2; d_gene: .; CDR3aa: CASSFSGFRNYGYTF; CDR3nt: TGTGCCAGCAGTTTTTCCGGGTTCCGCAATTATGGCTACACCTTC
v_gene: TRBV4-1; abundance: few; j_gene: TRBJ1-4; d_gene: .; CDR3aa: CASSQGMGAEDEKLFF; CDR3nt: TGCGCCAGCAGCCAAGGGATGGGGGCAGAAGATGAAAAACTGTTTTTT
v_gene: TRBV2; abundance: .; j_gene: TRBJ1-4; d_gene: .; CDR3aa: CASDYGVTKLFF; CDR3nt: TGTGCCAGCGATTACGGGGTAACCAAACTGTTTTTT
v_gene: TRBV5-1; abundance: .; j_gene: TRBJ1-5; d_gene: .; CDR3aa: CASSPGQINQPQHF; CDR3nt: TGCGCCAGCAGCCCCGGACAAATCAATCAGCCCCAGCATTTT
v_gene: TRBV9; abundance: .; j_gene: TRBJ2-1; d_gene: TRBD2; CDR3aa: CASSSGTSGRGEQFF; CDR3nt: TGTGCCAGCAGCTCCGGGACTAGCGGGAGAGGGGAGCAGTTCTTC
v_gene: TRBV19; abundance: .; j_gene: TRBJ2-6; d_gene: .; CDR3aa: CASSILRESGANVLTF; CDR3nt: TGTGCCAGTAGTATTTTACGGGAGTCTGGGGCCAACGTCCTGACTTTC
v_gene: TRBV14; abundance: .; j_gene: TRBJ2-6; d_gene: .; CDR3aa: CASSQGLLSGANVLTF; CDR3nt: TGTGCCAGCAGCCAAGGACTGCTCTCTGGGGCCAACGTCCTGACTTTC
v_gene: TRBV7-2; abundance: .; j_gene: TRBJ2-3; d_gene: .; CDR3aa: CASSLAGLTDTQYF; CDR3nt: TGTGCCAGCAGCTTAGCGGGGCTCACAGATACGCAGTATTTT
v_gene: TRBV28; abundance: .; j_gene: TRBJ2-3; d_gene: TRBD2; CDR3aa: CASSFQREATDTQYF; CDR3nt: TGTGCCAGCAGTTTCCAGCGGGAGGCCACAGATACGCAGTATTTT
v_gene: TRBV5-1; abundance: .; j_gene: TRBJ2-1; d_gene: TRBD2; CDR3aa: CASSLSGGEQFF; CDR3nt: TGCGCCAGCAGCTTGTCGGGGGGTGAGCAGTTCTTC
v_gene: TRBV6-6; abundance: .; j_gene: TRBJ2-7; d_gene: TRBD2; CDR3aa: CASSSSGGNYEQYF; CDR3nt: TGTGCCAGCAGTTCCAGCGGGGGAAACTACGAGCAGTACTTC
v_gene: TRBV6-5; abundance: once; j_gene: TRBJ2-1; d_gene: TRBD2; CDR3aa: CASSGTSGYNEQFF; CDR3nt: TGTGCCAGCAGCGGGACTAGCGGATACAATGAGCAGTTCTTC
v_gene: TRBV6-5; abundance: .; j_gene: TRBJ1-1; d_gene: .; CDR3aa: CASSPNRENEAFF; CDR3nt: TGTGCCAGCAGCCCAAACAGGGAGAATGAAGCTTTCTTT
v_gene: TRBV10-3; abundance: .; j_gene: TRBJ1-5; d_gene: .; CDR3aa: CAISDREDQPQHF; CDR3nt: TGTGCCATCAGTGACAGGGAAGATCAGCCCCAGCATTTT
v_gene: TRBV18; abundance: .; j_gene: TRBJ2-7; d_gene: TRBD1; CDR3aa: CASSTGQGYEQYF; CDR3nt: TGTGCCAGCTCAACTGGACAGGGCTACGAGCAGTACTTC
v_gene: TRBV11-2; abundance: .; j_gene: TRBJ2-2; d_gene: TRBD1; CDR3aa: CASSQGDWGFTGELFF; CDR3nt: TGTGCCAGCAGCCAGGGGGATTGGGGGTTCACCGGGGAGCTGTTTTTT
v_gene: TRBV30; abundance: .; j_gene: TRBJ2-7; d_gene: .; CDR3aa: CAWQLENDYEQYF; CDR3nt: TGTGCCTGGCAATTAGAAAATGACTACGAGCAGTACTTC
v_gene: TRBV18; abundance: .; j_gene: TRBJ1-1; d_gene: TRBD1; CDR3aa: CASSPQGQGDEAFF; CDR3nt: TGTGCCAGCTCACCGCAGGGACAGGGGGATGAAGCTTTCTTT
v_gene: TRBV13; abundance: .; j_gene: TRBJ2-7; d_gene: TRBD1; CDR3aa: CASSLAQQGSREQYF; CDR3nt: TGTGCCAGCAGCTTAGCCCAACAGGGGTCGAGGGAGCAGTACTTC
v_gene: TRBV29-1; abundance: once; j_gene: TRBJ1-2; d_gene: TRBD1; CDR3aa: CSVQSTRQGHGYTF; CDR3nt: TGCAGCGTTCAGAGTACGCGACAGGGGCATGGCTACACCTTC
v_gene: TRBV10-3; abundance: .; j_gene: TRBJ2-6; d_gene: .; CDR3aa: CAISEGRTGANVLTF; CDR3nt: TGTGCCATCAGTGAGGGGCGTACAGGGGCCAACGTCCTGACTTTC
v_gene: TRBV28; abundance: .; j_gene: TRBJ2-1; d_gene: .; CDR3aa: CATSRTEQFF; CDR3nt: TGTGCCACCTCCAGGACAGAGCAGTTCTTC
v_gene: TRBV28; abundance: .; j_gene: TRBJ1-1; d_gene: .; CDR3aa: CASRANLGAGDAEAFF; CDR3nt: TGTGCCAGCAGGGCGAACTTGGGGGCGGGGGACGCTGAAGCTTTCTTT
v_gene: TRBV2; abundance: .; j_gene: TRBJ1-1; d_gene: .; CDR3aa: CASTYREGTEAFF; CDR3nt: TGTGCCAGCACGTACAGGGAAGGAACTGAAGCTTTCTTT
v_gene: TRBV9; abundance: once; j_gene: TRBJ2-7; d_gene: .; CDR3aa: CASSVDSGSTYEQYF; CDR3nt: TGTGCCAGCAGCGTAGACTCAGGTTCAACCTACGAGCAGTACTTC
v_gene: TRBV11-1; abundance: .; j_gene: TRBJ2-1; d_gene: TRBD2; CDR3aa: CASSLWTLSGSGLGNEQFF; CDR3nt: TGTGCCAGCAGCTTATGGACTCTAAGCGGGAGTGGGTTAGGTAATGAGCAGTTCTTC
v_gene: TRBV28; abundance: .; j_gene: TRBJ2-7; d_gene: .; CDR3aa: CASSLERPEQYF; CDR3nt: TGTGCCAGCAGTTTAGAGAGGCCGGAGCAGTACTTC
v_gene: TRBV6-1; abundance: .; j_gene: TRBJ1-1; d_gene: TRBD1; CDR3aa: CASREGTGMNTEAFF; CDR3nt: TGTGCCAGCAGAGAGGGGACAGGGATGAACACTGAAGCTTTCTTT
v_gene: TRBV4-3; abundance: few; j_gene: TRBJ2-2; d_gene: TRBD2; CDR3aa: CASSQGQGAGGPPGELFF; CDR3nt: TGCGCCAGCAGCCAAGGGCAAGGAGCGGGAGGGCCTCCCGGGGAGCTGTTTTTT
v_gene: TRBV21-1; abundance: .; j_gene: TRBJ1-5; d_gene: .; CDR3aa: CASSFRPPQGNQPQHF; CDR3nt: TGTGCCAGCAGCTTCCGCCCGCCGCAGGGTAATCAGCCCCAGCATTTT
v_gene: TRBV2; abundance: .; j_gene: TRBJ2-5; d_gene: .; CDR3aa: CASGRLQETQYF; CDR3nt: TGTGCCAGCGGGAGACTACAAGAGACCCAGTACTTC
v_gene: TRBV7-2; abundance: .; j_gene: TRBJ2-7; d_gene: .; CDR3aa: CASSLDWSSYEQYF; CDR3nt: TGTGCCAGCAGCTTGGACTGGAGCTCCTACGAGCAGTACTTC
v_gene: TRBV9; abundance: .; j_gene: TRBJ1-2; d_gene: TRBD1; CDR3aa: CASSVATGNGYTF; CDR3nt: TGTGCCAGCAGCGTTGCGACAGGGAATGGCTACACCTTC
v_gene: TRBV5-4; abundance: once; j_gene: TRBJ1-1; d_gene: TRBD1; CDR3aa: CASRSGGRSAFF; CDR3nt: TGTGCCAGCAGATCAGGGGGCCGGAGTGCTTTCTTT
v_gene: TRBV7-3; abundance: .; j_gene: TRBJ2-2; d_gene: .; CDR3aa: CASSLMGQNTGELFF; CDR3nt: TGTGCCAGCAGCTTAATGGGACAGAACACCGGGGAGCTGTTTTTT
v_gene: TRBV10-3; abundance: .; j_gene: TRBJ2-6; d_gene: TRBD1; CDR3aa: CAISRDRASSGANVLTF; CDR3nt: TGTGCCATCAGTCGGGACAGGGCAAGCTCTGGGGCCAACGTCCTGACTTTC
v_gene: TRBV4-1; abundance: .; j_gene: TRBJ1-1; d_gene: .; CDR3aa: CASSQFAEAGTEAFF; CDR3nt: TGCGCCAGCAGTCAGTTCGCGGAGGCGGGCACTGAAGCTTTCTTT